This TCR beta chain was obtained from a study of T cells after yellow fever vaccination. TCRdb called the 5' RACE reads again in MiXCR, with one record for every CDR3 protein. The sample contains fewer than 450,000 distinct CDR3 sequences, about 4% of which appear only once. Many counts were recorded for this clonotype. The V and J ends lost 2 bases and 4 bases respectively, with 3 bases between them. The CDR3 totals 12 residues. Sequences were derived from PBMCs, sampled 5 days after the yellow fever booster vaccination. The clonotype originates from a man younger than 30 who received the YFV17D yellow fever vaccine. The rearrangement joins TRBV12-3 or TRBV12-4 to TRBJ1-3; D remains unclear. CDR3 sequence: CASSLMGNTIYF. DNA for the CDR3: TGTGCCAGCAGTTTAATGGGAAACACCATATATTTT.